The source of this T cell receptor (beta chain) is a study of CD8+ T cells in alopecia areata (dated by TCRdb to the late 2010s). In the study overall: The treated patients took part in an open-label pilot trial in which moderate-to-severe alopecia areata was treated with oral tofacitinib at 5 to 10 mg twice daily. RNA came from the PAXgene miRNA kit for fixed scalp, the miRNeasy kit for PBMCs, and the RNeasy kit for mouse skin. Scalp clonality was compared across normal scalp (n=4), patchy alopecia areata scalp (n=8), and alopecia totalis/universalis scalp (n=8). Tofacitinib was administered for 6 to 18 months, and 6 months of follow-up off drug were then conducted to assess delayed response and recurrence. TCRbeta CDR3 regions were amplified by immunoSEQ multiplex PCR using 35 Vbeta forward and 13 Jbeta reverse primers. In humans, TCRbeta sequencing was performed on scalp tissue and on sorted CD4+ and CD8+ peripheral blood T cells from healthy controls and from patients with patchy or totalis/universalis alopecia areata. Biopsies were taken from tofacitinib-treated patients at baseline and at 4 and 24 weeks of treatment, and a later scalp biopsy was taken in several of the tofacitinib-treated patients. The study used high-throughput TCRbeta sequencing to examine T cell clonal expansion in alopecia areata, in both the C3H/HeJ mouse model and human patients. What the work shows at the level of the full study, not this receptor alone: Compared with mice, TCR sequences shared between patients were less clear, possibly partly because of HLA diversity across the patient population. Unlike mouse skin, where gammadelta T cells dominate, normal human skin contains resident alphabeta T cells that get sequenced too, which complicates analysis of the scalp TCR repertoire. Higher clonality and more expanded CD8+ clones were observed in lesional scalp than in normal scalp, particularly in alopecia totalis/universalis, a finding suggestive of antigenic drive.

Per the publication, the time point label means: baseline before oral tofacitinib. Peripheral blood and lesional scalp punch biopsies were obtained from patients with alopecia areata. PBMCs were isolated by density centrifugation and stained for CD3, CD4 and CD8, and CD4+ and CD8+ T cells were sorted on a FACSAria. A word on this clone: Its antigen is not yet known. No much larger clone is present one base from it, and per-base qualities are unavailable.

Libraries were made using the immunoSEQ multiplex PCR assay. RNA was extracted from all samples and reverse transcribed into cDNA, which served as template for TCR sequencing. SuperScript III was used for first-strand cDNA synthesis, primed with a 2:1 mix of oligo-dT and random hexamers. A synthetic immune receptor repertoire was used to assess amplification bias, and residual bias was removed computationally. Processing in the source paper ran as follows. Raw reads were preprocessed to remove errors, and CDR3 was defined according to IMGT conventions as the region from the conserved cysteine to phenylalanine. To get clonality, Shannon entropy was normalized by log2 of the number of productive unique TCRs and the result was subtracted from 1. Scalp TCRbeta sequences were cross-referenced with sorted blood CD4 and CD8 repertoires so that the CD4 or CD8 identity of scalp clones could be inferred. TCRdb carries this immuneACCESS record with in-frame sequences only. Its versions omit some clonotypes, under half of them owing to an unresolved V gene in the studies checked, with the rest unexplained. The V and J calls and clone size come from that table; D and trimming were worked out from the DNA. This sample is represented by some 210,000 clones; 57% of them were singletons. The ten top clones hold 0.45% of the sample.

Here the sequenced sample was CD4+ T cells sorted from blood, taken at week 0. The TCR comes from a human donor with alopecia areata.

The DNA reads as follows: TGTGCCTGGAGAGGGCCGGGGTCCGCCTACAATGAGCAGTTCTTC. Its protein reads: CAWRGPGSAYNEQFF. The rearranged chain carries TRBV30 and TRBJ2-1, and the D gene may be TRBD2, 5 bases matching. CDR1 and CDR2 (GTSNPN, SVGIG) derive from the germline V gene (reference sequence). V loses 3 bases, J loses 2 bases, and the germline ends lie 14 bases apart. The CDR3, cysteine through phenylalanine, is 15 amino acids long. CDR3 DNA is the only sequence kept; it has 45 bases, read in frame from the first base.